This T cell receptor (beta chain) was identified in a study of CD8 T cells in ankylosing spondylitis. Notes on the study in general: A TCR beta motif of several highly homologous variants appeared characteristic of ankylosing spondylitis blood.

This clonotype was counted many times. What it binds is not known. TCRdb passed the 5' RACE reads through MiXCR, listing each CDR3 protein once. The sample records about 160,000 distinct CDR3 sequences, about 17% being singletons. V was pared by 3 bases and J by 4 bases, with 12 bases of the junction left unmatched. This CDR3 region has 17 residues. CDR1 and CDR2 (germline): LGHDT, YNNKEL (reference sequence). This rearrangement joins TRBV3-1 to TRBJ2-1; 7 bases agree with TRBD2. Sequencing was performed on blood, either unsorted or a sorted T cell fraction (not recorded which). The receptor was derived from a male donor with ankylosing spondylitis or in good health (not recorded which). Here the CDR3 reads CASSQDSGSLGYNEQFF. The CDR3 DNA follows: TGTGCCAGCAGCCAGGATAGCGGGTCCCTCGGTTACAATGAGCAGTTCTTC.